This T cell receptor (beta chain) originates from a study of lymphopenia after photon versus proton radiotherapy (dated by TCRdb to the late 2010s). In the study overall: In patients with gastrointestinal tumors who developed high-grade lymphopenia, the study compared the immunological effects of photon radiation therapy with those of proton radiation therapy. The cohort included approximately 22 patients with gastrointestinal tumors who developed lymphopenia after receiving either photon or proton therapy. The study aimed to characterize how the two radiation modalities differ in their impact on the immune system. Paper-wide results and their limitations: After the lymphocyte count nadir, photon-treated repertoires showed oligoclonal expansion, especially of CD8+ Temra cells, which drove the drop in diversity. Across the cohort, an inverse correlation was found between a larger post-nadir drop in TCR diversity and overall survival time among patients who died. The authors looked at the survival association only in patients who died, and they framed better survival with proton therapy as a possibility rather than a demonstrated result. During treatment, patients who received photon therapy lost naive T cells and TCR diversity and gained effector/memory populations, whereas patients who received proton therapy remained relatively stable.

Comments on this clone: No cognate antigen has been identified for it. Nothing much larger sits one base from this clone, and base qualities are not available.

Libraries came from the immunoSEQ multiplex PCR assay. Deep sequencing of rearranged TCR beta loci, alongside multiparametric flow cytometry, was used to profile T cell repertoires. TCRdb re-hosts the immuneACCESS table, in-frame sequences only. Its copies lack some clones; in the studies checked, an unresolved V gene accounts for under half of them, and the cause for the rest is not known. This sample has 6,000 to 9,000 clones in its table, and just under 95% of those were observed once. The top ten clones comprise around 1.5% of the sample. This sequence originates from a woman aged 50 to 60 with cholangiocarcinoma. The sequenced sample was peripheral blood, obtained from a patient treated with photon-based radiotherapy.

Read as DNA, the sequence is TGTGCCAGCTCACCACAGGGTGACTACTATGGCTACACCTTC. This is translated as CASSPQGDYYGYTF. This chain is built from TRBV18 and TRBJ1-2; the D gene is not confidently resolved. V loses 1 base, J loses 3 bases, and the germline ends lie 9 bases apart. The CDR3 contains 14 residues, cysteine and phenylalanine counted. The retained sequence is limited to the CDR3, 42 bases, with the frame set at the first base. From a lookup of the germline V gene, CDR1 and CDR2 are KGHSH and LQKENI.